These 7 T cell receptor beta chains were all obtained from the same sample, sequenced in a study of T-cell reconstitution after alpha-beta-depleted transplantation in children. The TCRbeta library incorporated unique molecular identifiers. TCRdb recomputed calls from the PCR reads with MiXCR, one row per CDR3 protein. The top ten clones hold approximately 11% of a sample with under 400,000 distinct CDR3 sequences, about a quarter of them seen once. The material was PBMCs, mostly from graft donor cells, obtained 180 days after TCRalphabeta/CD19-depleted stem cell transplant. Source of these receptors: a male patient aged 5 to 17 who had a stem cell transplant for acute lymphoblastic leukemia, so the T cells may come from the graft donor.

The genes are TRBV3-1 and TRBJ2-1, with 11 bases identical to TRBD1. CDR1 and CDR2 (germline): LGHDT, YNNKEL (reference sequence). CDR3 length: 16 residues. V trimming: 3 bases; J trimming: 5 bases; junction bases outside the gene matches: 6. DNA of the CDR3: TGTGCCAGCAGCCACCGCGGGACAGGGGGTAACAATGAGCAGTTCTTC. Translating gives CASSHRGTGGNNEQFF.

This clonotype was seen a handful of times. This CDR3 reads CSVRQRPHGYTF. CDR3 DNA: TGCAGTGTCCGACAGAGGCCACATGGCTACACCTTC. The V gene is TRBV20-1, the J gene TRBJ1-2; a weak D match, TRBD1 (5 bases). CDR3 length equals 12 residues. Trimming shortened V by 7 bases and J by 6 bases, and 15 bases separated the two germline ends. CDR1 is DFQATT and CDR2 is SNEGSKA in the germline V gene (reference sequence).

This clonotype was recorded at least ten times. The gene calls are TRBV12-3 or TRBV12-4 and TRBJ1-1; 7 bases map to TRBD1. This CDR3 has 13 amino acids. V dropped 5 bases and J dropped 1; count of bases not matched to a gene: 1. For the CDR3, the DNA is TGTGCCAGCAGTCGACAGGGGAACACTGAAGCTTTCTTT. Protein sequence: CASSRQGNTEAFF.

The chain uses TRBV10-1 and TRBJ2-2; 10 bases are a match to TRBD2. J lost 6 bases, V lost 2 bases, and 6 bases had no gene match. This CDR3 has 16 amino acids. Germline values: CDR1 WNHNN, CDR2 SYGVQD (reference sequence). The CDR3 sequence is CASSEPGLANPGELFF. CDR3 nucleotides: TGCGCCAGCAGTGAGCCGGGACTAGCGAATCCCGGGGAGCTGTTTTTT.

The table lists this clonotype with a few counts. The chain uses TRBV5-1 and TRBJ2-1; the match to TRBD2 covers 13 bases. V lost 4 bases, J lost 9 bases, and 10 bases stayed unmatched. CDR1 and CDR2 (germline): SGHRS, YFSETQ. The CDR3 contains 16 residues. The CDR3 reads CASSLGTSGTSSEQFF. The CDR3 coding sequence is TGCGCCAGCAGCCTTGGGACTAGCGGGACGTCATCTGAGCAGTTCTTC.

The chain recombines TRBV5-1 with TRBJ2-4; weak D call: TRBD2 (5 bases). Deletions cut 1 base from V and 0 bases from J, with 11 bases between. CDR1 is SGHRS, CDR2 YFSETQ, per germline. The CDR3 sequence is 16 residues long. CDR3 DNA: TGCGCCAGCAGCTTGATGGGGAGCCCAGCCAAAAACATTCAGTACTTC. Protein sequence: CASSLMGSPAKNIQYF.

This clonotype has just a few counts. The V gene is TRBV7-9, the J gene TRBJ1-1, with D possibly TRBD1 on 6 matching bases. V was clipped by 6 bases and J by 2 bases, with 16 bases between them. Germline CDR1 reads SEHNR; CDR2 reads FQNEAQ (reference sequence). The CDR3 has 15 amino acids. CDR3 in amino acids: CASRKEGQLNTEAFF. Here the CDR3 DNA reads TGTGCCAGCAGGAAAGAAGGACAGTTAAACACTGAAGCTTTCTTT.